A single sample gave rise to the 15 T cell receptor beta chains below, sequenced in a study of ipilimumab plus nivolumab after autologous stem cell transplantation. Using immunoSEQ multiplex PCR, the repertoire was profiled, and TCRdb retains in-frame clones only, with some absent. Among about 21,000 clones listed, 70% to 85% were seen once. Specimen: PBMCs, collected in a trial of ipilimumab plus nivolumab as post-transplant consolidation. The origin of the receptors is a male donor with diffuse large B-cell lymphoma.

This clone was picked up one time. In DNA, the CDR3 is TGTGCCAGCAGCAAGGGACAGGAGAATGAAAAACTGTTTTTT. As protein: CASSKGQENEKLFF. The chain joins TRBV5-3 to TRBJ1-4, with TRBD1 matching 8 bases. TRBV5-3 is an ORF for which the function is uncertain. CDR3 length: 14 amino acids. The V gene end was trimmed by 8 bases and the J gene end by 5 bases; junction bases not matched to a gene: 8.

On this clone: Sequence at one end of the junction differs from germline and may be a read error. V and J are TRBV5-4 and TRBJ1-3; no definite D call. The CDR3 has 18 amino acids. The germline V gene encodes CDR1 SGHNT and CDR2 YYREEE (reference sequence). In nucleotides, the CDR3 is TGCGCCAGCAGCCAAGAAGCGGGCAGCCCCTTCTCTGGAAACACCATATATTTT. Protein: CASSQEAGSPFSGNTIYF.

This clone was observed a few times. The chain links TRBV5-1 to TRBJ1-5; D is undetermined. Trimming took 2 bases from V and 4 from J, leaving 7 bases between them. CDR1 SGHRS and CDR2 YFSETQ come from the germline V gene. The CDR3 runs to 13 residues. The CDR3 DNA reads as TGCGCCAGCAGCTTCTCCGAAAATCAGCCCCAGCATTTT. This sequence encodes CASSFSENQPQHF.

The count of this clone is one. The chain recombines TRBV2 with TRBJ1-5, with a tentative D call TRBD1 (6 bases). CDR3 length equals 15 residues. V was shortened by 7 bases and J by 3 bases, with 16 bases between the two germline ends. Germline CDR1 reads SNHLY; CDR2 reads FYNNEI. This chain's CDR3 is CASMSDSSINQPQHF. The CDR3 DNA sequence: TGTGCCAGCATGTCGGACAGTTCCATCAATCAGCCCCAGCATTTT.

This chain links TRBV28 with TRBJ2-3; D perhaps matches TRBD2 (6 bases). Germline V gene data show CDR1 as MDHEN and CDR2 as SYDVKM. CDR3 length equals 15 residues. With 6 bases removed from V and 2 bases from J, the gap between germline ends came to 15 bases. The CDR3 bases are TGTGCCAGCAGCCCGGGGGACGGAGTCACAGATACGCAGTATTTT. Encoded protein: CASSPGDGVTDTQYF.

V usage is TRBV5-8 and J usage is TRBJ2-7, with D uncertain. This CDR3 region has 13 residues. Germline V lookup: CDR1 SGHTS, CDR2 YDEGEE. Trimming left V 2 bases short and J 5 bases short, with 11 bases between. The CDR3 region is CASSLSPIHEQYF. DNA for the CDR3: TGTGCCAGCAGCTTAAGCCCAATACACGAGCAGTACTTC.

This clone was counted once. The J gene is TRBJ1-1, the V gene TRBV7-9; 9 bases match TRBD1. This CDR3 region has 12 residues. Per the germline V gene, CDR1 is SEHNR and CDR2 is FQNEAQ (reference sequence). V dropped 5 bases and J dropped 8; count of bases not matched to a gene: 3. The CDR3 sequence: CASSRTGEEAFF. CDR3 DNA: TGTGCCAGCAGCCGGACAGGGGAAGAAGCTTTCTTT.

The V gene is TRBV25-1, the J gene TRBJ2-5, with 13 bases matching TRBD2. The CDR3 is 15 residues long. Germline V lookup: CDR1 MGHDK, CDR2 SYGVNS. V lost 5 bases and J lost 5; bases outside the gene matches: 5. The DNA of the CDR3 is TGTGCCAGCAGTCCCCGGACTAGCGGGGGTGAGACCCAGTACTTC. This gives the protein CASSPRTSGGETQYF.

This clone came up a few times. The chain couples TRBV9 to TRBJ1-3; TRBD1 is a possible D gene (5 bases). Trimming pared 3 bases from V and 3 bases from J, leaving 13 bases between. The CDR3 has 15 residues. Germline V lookup: CDR1 SGDLS, CDR2 YYNGEE. CDR3 bases: TGTGCCAGCAGCGCCAACAGGCTAGATGGAAACACCATATATTTT. Protein: CASSANRLDGNTIYF.

The J gene is TRBJ2-6, the V gene TRBV28, with D perhaps TRBD1 (6 bases). This CDR3 comprises 17 residues. V lost 3 bases to trimming and J lost 0 bases, with 12 bases between them. Germline V gives CDR1 MDHEN, CDR2 SYDVKM. CDR3 loop: CASSFAGAGSGANVLTF. The CDR3 nucleotides are TGTGCCAGCAGTTTCGCAGGGGCCGGCTCTGGGGCCAACGTCCTGACTTTC.

This rearrangement joins TRBV6-1 to TRBJ1-2; TRBD1 matches 7 bases. Germline assignment: CDR1 MNHNS and CDR2 SASEGT. The CDR3 contains 14 residues. J lost 4 bases, V lost 3 bases, and 5 bases had no gene match. The DNA for the CDR3 is TGTGCCAGCAGTGAGAGGGACAGTTTCTATGGCTACACCTTC. Translation gives CASSERDSFYGYTF.

The chain combines TRBV2 with TRBJ1-6; D uncertain. The germline gives CDR1 SNHLY, CDR2 FYNNEI. Between the trimmed V and J ends, which lost 6 bases and 1 base, there was a span of 13 bases. This CDR3 spans 16 amino acids. This chain's CDR3 is CASSVTGSSYNSPLHF. In nucleotides, the CDR3 is TGTGCCAGCAGCGTAACGGGCTCTTCCTATAATTCACCCCTCCACTTT. The full variable domain, completed using reference TRBV2 and TRBJ1-6, is EPEVTQTPSHQVTQMGQEVILRCVPISNHLYFYWYRQILGQKVEFLVSFYNNEISEKSEIFDDQFSVERPDGSNFTLKIRSTKLEDSAMYFCASSVTGSSYNSPLHFGNGTRLTVT.

This rearrangement joins TRBV6-4 to TRBJ2-2; D ambiguous. The length of the CDR3 is 14 residues. Trimming pared 4 bases from V and 5 bases from J, leaving 11 bases between. Germline assignment: CDR1 MRHNA and CDR2 SNTAGT. This chain's CDR3 is CASSAAYLTGELFF. The DNA for the CDR3 is TGTGCCAGCAGTGCTGCCTACCTGACCGGGGAGCTGTTTTTT.

This clone was picked up one time. CDR3 coding DNA: TGTGCCAGTAGTATGGACAGACCGAACACTGAAGCTTTCTTT. This encodes CASSMDRPNTEAFF. V usage is TRBV19 and J usage is TRBJ1-1; D may be TRBD1 (6 bases). In germline, CDR1 is LNHDA, CDR2 SQIVND (reference sequence). The germline V and J ends were trimmed by 3 bases and 1 base, with 9 bases remaining between them. This CDR3 region has 14 residues.

V and J are TRBV9 and TRBJ2-2; 12 bases match TRBD2. The junction had 3 bases not matched to a gene; V was cut back by 0 bases and J by 3 bases. The germline gives CDR1 SGDLS, CDR2 YYNGEE. CDR3 length: 17 amino acids. The CDR3 sequence is CASSVATSGGHTGELFF. CDR3 coding DNA: TGTGCCAGCAGCGTAGCGACTAGCGGGGGCCACACCGGGGAGCTGTTTTTT.